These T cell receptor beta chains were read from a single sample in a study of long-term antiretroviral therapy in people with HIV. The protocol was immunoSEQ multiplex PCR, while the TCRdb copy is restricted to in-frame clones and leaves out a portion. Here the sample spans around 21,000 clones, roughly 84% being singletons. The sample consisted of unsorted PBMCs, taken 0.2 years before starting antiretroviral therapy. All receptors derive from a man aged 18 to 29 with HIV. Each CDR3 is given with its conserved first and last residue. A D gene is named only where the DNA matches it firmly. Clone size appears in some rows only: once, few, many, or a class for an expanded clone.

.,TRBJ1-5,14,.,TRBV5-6,CASSLVGVAQPQHF,TGTGCCAGCAGCTTGGTGGGGGTAGCCCAGCCCCAGCATTTT
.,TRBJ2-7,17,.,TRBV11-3,CASSLLFSVRGPYEQYF,TGTGCCAGCAGCTTACTTTTTTCGGTCCGGGGGCCTTACGAGCAGTACTTC
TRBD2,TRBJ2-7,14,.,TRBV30,CAWTPTSAVDEQYF,TGTGCCTGGACTCCGACTAGCGCTGTCGACGAGCAGTACTTC
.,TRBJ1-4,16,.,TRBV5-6,CASSLTGFATNEKLFF,TGTGCCAGCAGCTTGACTGGGTTTGCAACTAATGAAAAACTGTTTTTT
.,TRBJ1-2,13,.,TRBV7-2,CASSLGVNYGYTF,TGTGCCAGCAGCTTAGGGGTTAACTATGGCTACACCTTC
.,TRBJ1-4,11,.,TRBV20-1,CSARVREKLFF,TGCAGTGCTAGAGTTCGGGAAAAACTGTTTTTT
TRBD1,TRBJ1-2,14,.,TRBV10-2,CASRDRVLGGGYTF,TGCGCCAGCAGGGACAGGGTACTTGGAGGTGGCTACACCTTC
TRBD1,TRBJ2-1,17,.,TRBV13,CASSPQGALGSYNEQFF,TGTGCCAGCAGCCCCCAGGGGGCGCTGGGGTCCTACAATGAGCAGTTCTTC
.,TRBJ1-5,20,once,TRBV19,CASSIARSDTGIGTHQPQHF,TGTGCCAGTAGTATAGCGCGCTCAGATACAGGGATTGGAACCCATCAGCCCCAGCATTTT
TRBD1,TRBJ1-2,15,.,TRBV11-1,CASSLYFGDRDGYTF,TGTGCCAGCAGCTTATACTTCGGGGACAGGGATGGCTACACCTTC
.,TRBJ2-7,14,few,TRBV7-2,CASTSRVNAYEQYF,TGTGCCAGCACCTCTAGGGTTAACGCCTACGAGCAGTACTTC
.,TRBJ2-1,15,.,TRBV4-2,CASSQESLSYNEQFF,TGTGCCAGCAGCCAAGAGTCACTCTCCTACAATGAGCAGTTCTTC
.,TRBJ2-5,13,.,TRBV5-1,CASSLGGAETQYF,TGCGCCAGCAGCTTGGGGGGGGCTGAGACCCAGTACTTC
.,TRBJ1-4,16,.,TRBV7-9,CASSLRLSPTNEKLFF,TGTGCCAGCAGCCTCCGTCTGAGCCCAACTAATGAAAAACTGTTTTTT
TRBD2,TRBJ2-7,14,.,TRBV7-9,CASSLLAGDHEQYF,TGTGCCAGCAGCTTACTAGCGGGTGACCACGAGCAGTACTTC
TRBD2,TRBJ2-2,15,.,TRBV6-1,CASSVSSGSPGELFF,TGTGCCAGCAGTGTTTCTAGCGGGAGCCCCGGGGAGCTGTTTTTT
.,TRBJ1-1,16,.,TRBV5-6,CASSLDIGGRTPEAFF,TGTGCCAGCAGCTTGGACATTGGAGGAAGGACCCCTGAAGCTTTCTTT
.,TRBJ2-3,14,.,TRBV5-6,CASSLGADTDTQYF,TGTGCCAGCAGCTTGGGAGCAGACACAGATACGCAGTATTTT
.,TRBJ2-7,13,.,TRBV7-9,CASSSPLEPEQYF,TGTGCCAGCAGCTCCCCCCTAGAGCCCGAGCAGTACTTC
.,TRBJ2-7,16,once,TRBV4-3,CASSPAPSSSLDEQYF,TGCGCCAGCAGCCCAGCCCCCTCGTCATCGTTGGACGAGCAGTACTTC
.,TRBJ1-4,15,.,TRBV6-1,CASSPGAGWGEKLFF,TGTGCCAGCAGCCCAGGGGCTGGCTGGGGGGAAAAACTGTTTTTT
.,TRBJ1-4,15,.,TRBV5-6,CASSSGLGENEKLFF,TGTGCCAGCAGCTCCGGCCTTGGAGAGAATGAAAAACTGTTTTTT
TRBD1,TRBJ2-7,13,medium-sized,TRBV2,CASMITGGNEQYF,TGTGCCAGCATGATAACAGGGGGCAACGAGCAGTACTTC
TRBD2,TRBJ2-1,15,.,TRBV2,CASGSGLAGVNEQFF,TGTGCCAGCGGCTCGGGACTAGCGGGAGTTAATGAGCAGTTCTTC
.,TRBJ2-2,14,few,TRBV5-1,CASNSGRPSGELFF,TGCGCCAGCAACTCTGGCAGACCGAGCGGGGAGCTGTTTTTT
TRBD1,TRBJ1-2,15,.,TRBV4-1,CASSQGQGGSYGYTF,TGCGCCAGCAGCCAAGGACAGGGGGGCTCTTATGGCTACACCTTC
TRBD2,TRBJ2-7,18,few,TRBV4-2,CASSQEGPPAAGTYEQYF,TGTGCCAGCAGCCAAGAGGGCCCCCCGGCAGCGGGGACCTACGAGCAGTACTTC
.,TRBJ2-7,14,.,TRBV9,CASSVVGSSYEQYF,TGTGCCAGCAGCGTAGTCGGGAGCTCCTACGAGCAGTACTTC
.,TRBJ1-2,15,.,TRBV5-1,CASSEGGPASYGYTF,TGCGCCAGCAGCGAAGGGGGACCGGCCTCCTATGGCTACACCTTC
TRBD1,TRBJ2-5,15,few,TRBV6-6,CASSYGTGKGETQYF,TGTGCCAGCAGCTACGGGACAGGGAAGGGAGAGACCCAGTACTTC
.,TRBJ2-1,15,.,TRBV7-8,CASSYSSGHYNEQFF,TGTGCCAGCAGCTACTCTTCGGGGCATTACAATGAGCAGTTCTTC
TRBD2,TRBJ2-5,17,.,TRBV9,CASSVSPSGGHQETQYF,TGTGCCAGCAGCGTCTCCCCTAGCGGGGGCCACCAAGAGACCCAGTACTTC
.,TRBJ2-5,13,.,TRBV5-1,CASSLGGKETQYF,TGCGCCAGCAGCTTGGGAGGGAAAGAGACCCAGTACTTC
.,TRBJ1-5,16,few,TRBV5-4,CASSSSDGRSNQPQHF,TGTGCCAGCAGCTCTTCGGACGGGAGAAGCAATCAGCCCCAGCATTTT
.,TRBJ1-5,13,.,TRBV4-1,CASSLTANQPQHF,TGCGCCAGCAGCTTGACAGCTAATCAGCCCCAGCATTTT
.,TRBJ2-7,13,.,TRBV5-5,CASSLAPPDGQYF,TGTGCCAGCAGCTTGGCACCCCCGGACGGGCAGTACTTC
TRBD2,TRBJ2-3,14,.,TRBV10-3,CAIWSAGAADTQYF,TGTGCCATCTGGTCAGCGGGAGCTGCAGATACGCAGTATTTT
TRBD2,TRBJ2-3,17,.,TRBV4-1,CASSQEAAGGGTDTQYF,TGCGCCAGCAGCCAAGAGGCGGCGGGGGGGGGCACAGATACGCAGTATTTT
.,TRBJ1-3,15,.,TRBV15,CATSREVLAGNTIYF,TGTGCCACCAGCAGAGAGGTTTTGGCTGGAAACACCATATATTTT
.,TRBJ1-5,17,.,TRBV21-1,CASISPLGAGSNQPQHF,TGTGCCAGCATCTCTCCCCTGGGGGCAGGGAGCAATCAGCCCCAGCATTTT
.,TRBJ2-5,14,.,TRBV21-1,CASSNGPARETQYF,TGTGCCAGCAGCAACGGCCCAGCGAGAGAGACCCAGTACTTC
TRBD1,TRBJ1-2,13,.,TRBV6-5,CASSYPTGGGYTF,TGTGCCAGCAGTTACCCGACAGGGGGGGGCTACACCTTC
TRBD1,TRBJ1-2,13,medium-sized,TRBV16,CASPRTGGFGYTF,TGTGCCAGCCCCAGGACAGGGGGCTTTGGCTACACCTTC